The clone carrying this T cell receptor (beta chain) rates as medium-sized. The data were produced by immunoSEQ multiplex PCR, yet TCRdb's version contains in-frame clones alone and is incomplete. Singletons are absent from the sample, which has 2,500 to 3,000 clones. The sample belongs to a study of T cells after posttransplantation cyclophosphamide. A marrow graft followed busulfan-fludarabine conditioning, with cyclophosphamide on days +3 and +4. This clonotype was sampled from a male patient aged 55-69 years who received an allogeneic stem cell transplant from a related donor and was CMV-positive. These T cells may partly come from the graft donor. The sample in question was PBMCs, obtained after allogeneic stem cell transplant with posttransplant cyclophosphamide.

The CDR3 is CASSRERLVGNEQFF. In DNA, the CDR3 is TGTGCCAGCAGCCGCGAGCGACTAGTAGGGAATGAGCAGTTCTTC. The V call is TRBV7-8, the J call TRBJ2-1, with D possibly matching TRBD2 (6 bases). The germline V and J ends were trimmed by 5 bases and 7 bases, with 18 bases remaining between them. Germline V gives CDR1 SGHVS, CDR2 FQNEAQ. The length of the CDR3 is 15 residues.